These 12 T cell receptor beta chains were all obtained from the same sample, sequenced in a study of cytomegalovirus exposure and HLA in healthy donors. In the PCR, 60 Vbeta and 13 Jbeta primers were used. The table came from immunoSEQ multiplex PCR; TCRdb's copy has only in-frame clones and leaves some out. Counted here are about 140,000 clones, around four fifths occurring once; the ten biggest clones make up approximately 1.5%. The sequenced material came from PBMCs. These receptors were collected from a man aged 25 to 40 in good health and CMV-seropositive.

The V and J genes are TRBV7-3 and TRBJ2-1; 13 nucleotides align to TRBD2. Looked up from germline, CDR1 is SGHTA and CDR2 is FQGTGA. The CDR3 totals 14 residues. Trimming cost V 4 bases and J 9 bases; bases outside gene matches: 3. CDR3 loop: CASSSGLAGSEQFF. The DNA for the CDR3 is TGTGCCAGCAGCTCGGGACTAGCGGGGTCTGAGCAGTTCTTC.

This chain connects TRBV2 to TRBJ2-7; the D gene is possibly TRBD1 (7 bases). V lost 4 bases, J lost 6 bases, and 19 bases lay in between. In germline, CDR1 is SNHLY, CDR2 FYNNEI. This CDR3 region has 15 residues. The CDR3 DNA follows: TGTGCCAGCAGTGGACAGGGACAGAGGGGACTCGAGCAGTACTTC. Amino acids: CASSGQGQRGLEQYF.

Written as DNA, the CDR3 is TGCGCCAGCAGCTTGGTACTAGCGGGTTACAATGAGCAGTTCTTC. Its protein is CASSLVLAGYNEQFF. This rearrangement joins TRBV5-1 to TRBJ2-1; TRBD2 agrees at 9 bases. CDR1 SGHRS and CDR2 YFSETQ come from the germline V gene. Unmatched junction bases numbered 2, after V lost 0 bases and J lost 4 bases. CDR3 length equals 15 residues.

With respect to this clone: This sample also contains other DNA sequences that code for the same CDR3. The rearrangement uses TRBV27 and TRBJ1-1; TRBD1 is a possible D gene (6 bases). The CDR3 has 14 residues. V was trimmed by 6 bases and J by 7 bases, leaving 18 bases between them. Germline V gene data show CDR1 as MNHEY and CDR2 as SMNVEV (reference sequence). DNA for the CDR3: TGTGCCAGCAGAAAAGAGGACAGCCACCTTGAAGCTTTCTTT. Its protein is CASRKEDSHLEAFF.

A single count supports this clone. The CDR3 nucleotides read TGTGCCACCCTAGGACTAGCCGGGGAGCTGTTTTTT. This translates into CATLGLAGELFF. The chain uses TRBV19 and TRBJ2-2; 7 nucleotides agree with TRBD2. CDR1 and CDR2 (germline): LNHDA, SQIVND (reference sequence). The V gene end was trimmed by 10 bases and the J gene end by 6 bases; junction bases not matched to a gene: 5. The CDR3 extends over 12 amino acids.

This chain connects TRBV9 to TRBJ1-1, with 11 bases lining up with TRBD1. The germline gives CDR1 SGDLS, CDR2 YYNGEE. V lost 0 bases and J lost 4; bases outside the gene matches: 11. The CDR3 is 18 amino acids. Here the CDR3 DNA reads TGTGCCAGCAGCGTAGATTGGACAGGGGGCGCGGGGTTCACTGAAGCTTTCTTT. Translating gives CASSVDWTGGAGFTEAFF.

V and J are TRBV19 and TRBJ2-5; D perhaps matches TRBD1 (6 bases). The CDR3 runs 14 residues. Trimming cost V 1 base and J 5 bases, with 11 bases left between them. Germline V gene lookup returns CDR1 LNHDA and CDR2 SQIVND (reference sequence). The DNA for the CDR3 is TGTGCCAGTAGTATAGGGACAGAGGGCGAGACCCAGTACTTC. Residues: CASSIGTEGETQYF.

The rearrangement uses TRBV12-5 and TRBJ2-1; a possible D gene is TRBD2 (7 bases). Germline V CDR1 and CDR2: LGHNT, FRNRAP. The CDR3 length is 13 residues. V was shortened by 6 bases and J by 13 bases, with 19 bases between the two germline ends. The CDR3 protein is CASGRGTTSPQFF. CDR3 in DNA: TGTGCTAGTGGAAGGGGGACTACATCACCACAGTTCTTC.

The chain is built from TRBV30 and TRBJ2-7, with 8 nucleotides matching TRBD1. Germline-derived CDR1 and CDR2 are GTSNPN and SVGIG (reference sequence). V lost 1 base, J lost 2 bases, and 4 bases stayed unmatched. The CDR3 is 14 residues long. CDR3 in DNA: TGTGCCTGGAGTGGCCGGGACAGGACCTACGAGCAGTACTTC. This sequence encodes CAWSGRDRTYEQYF.

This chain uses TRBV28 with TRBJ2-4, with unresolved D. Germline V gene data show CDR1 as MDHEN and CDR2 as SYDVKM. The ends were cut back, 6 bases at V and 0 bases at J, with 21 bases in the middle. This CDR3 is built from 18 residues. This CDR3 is CASSPDSYSSLAKNIQYF. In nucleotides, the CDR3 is TGTGCCAGCAGCCCTGACTCATACTCTTCTCTAGCCAAAAACATTCAGTACTTC.

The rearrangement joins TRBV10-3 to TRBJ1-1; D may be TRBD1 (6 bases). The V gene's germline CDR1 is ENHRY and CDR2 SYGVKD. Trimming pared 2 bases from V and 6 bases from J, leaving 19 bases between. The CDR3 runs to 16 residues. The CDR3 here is CAISEPGHGESAEAFF. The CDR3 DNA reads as TGTGCCATCAGTGAGCCGGGACATGGAGAAAGCGCTGAAGCTTTCTTT.

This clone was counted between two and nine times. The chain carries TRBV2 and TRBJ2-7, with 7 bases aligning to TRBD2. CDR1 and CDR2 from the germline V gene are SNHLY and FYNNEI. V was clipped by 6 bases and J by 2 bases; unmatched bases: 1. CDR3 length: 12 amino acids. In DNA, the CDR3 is TGTGCCAGCAGGGGAGGGACCTACGAGCAGTACTTC. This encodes CASRGGTYEQYF.